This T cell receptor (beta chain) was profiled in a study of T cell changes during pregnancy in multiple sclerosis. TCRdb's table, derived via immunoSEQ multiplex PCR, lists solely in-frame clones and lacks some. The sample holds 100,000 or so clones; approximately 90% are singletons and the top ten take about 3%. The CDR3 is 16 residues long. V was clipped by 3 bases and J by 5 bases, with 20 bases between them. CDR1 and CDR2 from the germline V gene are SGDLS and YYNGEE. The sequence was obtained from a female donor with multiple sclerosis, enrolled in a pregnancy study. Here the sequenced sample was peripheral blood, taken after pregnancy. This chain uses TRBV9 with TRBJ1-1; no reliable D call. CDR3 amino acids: CASSDYWRDPETEAFF. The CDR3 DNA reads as TGTGCCAGCAGCGATTATTGGCGGGATCCAGAGACTGAAGCTTTCTTT.